A single sample gave rise to the 4 T cell receptor beta chains below, sequenced in a study of OX40 agonist ivuxolimab in advanced cancers. The assay was immunoSEQ multiplex PCR, and TCRdb's table has in-frame clones only and misses some. Here the sample spans under 150,000 clones, around 91% being singletons. The sample was CD4+ or CD8+ T cells sorted from blood, taken in a trial of the OX40 agonist ivuxolimab. The receptors stem from an adult with an advanced solid tumor such as melanoma, head and neck, liver or kidney cancer.

The chain joins TRBV30 to TRBJ2-4; D ambiguous. The CDR3 covers 14 residues. Trimming removed 2 bases from V and 2 bases from J, with 10 bases in between. CDR1 and CDR2 from the germline V gene are GTSNPN and SVGIG (reference sequence). In DNA, the CDR3 is TGTGCCTGGAGTATCATGGCCTCCAAAAACATTCAGTACTTC. This sequence encodes CAWSIMASKNIQYF.

The rearrangement links TRBV7-2 to TRBJ2-7; D ambiguous. The V and J ends lost 1 base and 3 bases respectively, with 10 bases between them. The CDR3 length is 14 residues. CDR1 and CDR2 from the germline V gene are SGHTA and FQGNSA. CDR3 protein: CASSLGQQVYEQYF. CDR3 coding DNA: TGTGCCAGCAGCTTAGGTCAGCAGGTCTACGAGCAGTACTTC.

J is TRBJ1-5 and V is TRBV10-2, with TRBD1 matching over 7 bases. Trimming at V came to 8 bases and at J to 2 bases, leaving 9 bases not matched to a gene. Looked up from germline, CDR1 is WSHSY and CDR2 is SAAADI. The CDR3 is 15 residues long. The CDR3 bases are TGCGCCAGCCAAGGACAGGCGGAAGGCAATCAGCCCCAGCATTTT. This codes for CASQGQAEGNQPQHF.

This clone turned up a few times. The chain employs TRBV27 and TRBJ1-6; D is uncertain. Trimming pared 7 bases from V and 9 bases from J, leaving 13 bases between. This CDR3 has 13 residues. CDR1 and CDR2 (germline): MNHEY, SMNVEV (reference sequence). DNA of the CDR3: TGTGCCAGCAAGGCGCCCGCCCTTTCACCCCTCCACTTT. It translates to CASKAPALSPLHF.